The source of this T cell receptor (beta chain) is a study of cytomegalovirus exposure and HLA in healthy donors (dated by TCRdb to 2016 to 2017). As for the study more broadly: An earlier analysis of several hundred of the donors reported under 300 Gb of sequence data and 95 million to 120 million unique TCR beta sequences obtained from some 170 million T cells. In the later analysis, no new phenotypic data were used to find candidate immune exposures; instead, reliance was placed on TCR beta sequences and their occurrence across donors. Five DR-DQ haplotypes were treated as single units for association and clustering because of strong linkage in the cohort. Among around 400 genotyped donors of the cohort, an average of roughly 230,000 unique TCR beta nucleotide sequences was sequenced per donor, of which approximately 18% were non-productive. In a later analysis, previously published TCR beta repertoires from 666 donors were re-analyzed and high-resolution HLA genotyping was added so that TCR occurrence patterns could be studied. In an earlier analysis of a few hundred of the donors, high-throughput TCR beta sequencing was used to judge whether each TCR beta V gene segment behaved as functional or pseudogenic. Typing coverage differed by locus: A, B, C, DRB1 and DQB1 were typed in roughly 620-640 donors, DQA1 in about 500, DPA1 in around 610, and DPB1 in roughly 450. The study aimed to test whether cataloging public T cell receptors could reveal signatures of past pathogen exposure. The study used immunosequencing to profile the T cell repertoires of approximately 630 subjects and linked those repertoires to cytomegalovirus serostatus. Roughly 290 gigabases of sequencing data and approximately 91 million unique TCR sequences made up an early release that covered fewer than 650 HLA-typed donors. To predict cytomegalovirus infection status, the study combined high-throughput TCR immunosequencing, statistical association of individual TCRs with disease status, and machine learning. Every discovery cohort repertoire had been produced on one sequencing platform. In addition to the first cohort of 666 subjects, a separate validation cohort of 130 or so different subjects was used. The genetic ancestry cluster associated with self-reported Caucasian donors included 81% of the 398 genotyped donors. In a later genetic analysis, genome-wide SNP genotypes for about 55% of the roughly 700 donors were used, and that subset was treated as a discovery cohort. Donor age, sex, ethnicity and CMV serostatus were compiled together with the repertoire data. Class I and class II HLA loci were covered by the typing at four-digit resolution. The full study reports these points: A later genetic analysis associated a missense DCLRE1C variant with V-gene and J-gene trimming of TCR beta chains, and an independent cohort replicated the association. The classifier was reported to diagnose cytomegalovirus status with high specificity and sensitivity in both the original cohort and the validation cohort. Because counts were too low, seventeen rarely observed V segments, including chromosome 9 orphons, were left out of the earlier analysis of approximately 500 of the donors. The authors suggested that the approach could potentially be extended to other disease states and immunological phenotypes. Only TCR beta chains were sequenced in this cohort, and the absence of alpha or paired-chain data limited detectable features. When HLA alleles, especially DR and DQ, strongly co-occurred, TCR associations were difficult to assign to individual alleles. For the cohort, immune exposure information was limited to CMV serostatus. Presence/absence analyses assumed roughly uniform sequencing depth across donors, an assumption that may not hold. A further reported finding was that TCR beta sequences accurately predicted the HLA-A and HLA-B alleles for most subjects in the first cohort. Specific HLA alleles were associated with 15,000 to 20,000 TCR beta sequences at a false discovery rate of 0.05 in a later analysis. Correlated functional status among segregating V segments might reflect linkage disequilibrium, but an unknown experimental factor could not be ruled out. Because HLA typing was unavailable for some donors at each locus, only the typed subset was used in association tests. The 87-base-pair reads could not distinguish some IMGT-functional V segments, including TRBV6-2 and TRBV6-3, so those segments were excluded. The study listed 150 to 200 TCR beta chains as associated with cytomegalovirus. A few of the identified cytomegalovirus-associated TCR beta chains were confirmed in vitro to be specific for cytomegalovirus antigens. A later analysis reported that several top co-occurrence clusters appeared linked to parvovirus B19, influenza, CMV and Epstein-Barr virus. Most TCR sequences were observed very rarely across donors, whereas some public TCRs were present in many individuals. A later genetic analysis reported fewer N-insertions in productive TCRs among donors in an Asian-associated ancestry cluster than the roughly 620-donor mean. A group of highly shared sequence variants was considered likely to be a technical artifact of the sequencing pipeline. A later analysis found that TCR association rates varied across HLA loci, with DRB1 alleles showing the most associated TCRs and HLA-C alleles the fewest. In a later analysis, HLA-associated TCR beta chains were found to be more clonally expanded and to have lower generation probabilities than equally common non-associated chains. An earlier analysis of some 590 of the donors showed that most TCR beta V segments appeared in productive rearrangements either about 87% or about 30% of the time, which broadly matched IMGT annotations. According to a later analysis, most CMV-associated TCR beta chains appeared to be HLA-restricted, and the HLA associations seemed to be driven largely by CMV exposure.

In total, fewer than 750 healthy bone marrow donors made up the cohort. All cohort members were sampled while nominally healthy, although unrecorded immune exposures were likely present. The donor was CMV seropositive and was included in the group of 300 or so seropositive cohort members. A peripheral blood sample was provided by each donor, and peripheral blood mononuclear cells were used for TCR beta sequencing. Genomic DNA extraction from the blood cell samples was performed with the Qiagen DNeasy Blood Extraction Kit. The CDR3 covers 17 residues, taking in both the cysteine and the phenylalanine. Here the CDR3 DNA is all that survives: 51 bases in frame from base 1. The germline V and J ends show losses of 3 bases and 4 bases respectively, and no gene match explains 10 bases of the junction. The germline V gene encodes CDR1 SQVTM and CDR2 ANQGSEA. The method behind the library was the immunoSEQ multiplex PCR assay. For the multiplex PCR, a mixture combining 60 forward primers for TCR Vbeta segments and 13 reverse primers for TCR Jbeta segments was used. The CDR3 region of rearranged TCR beta genes was amplified from genomic DNA with a multiplex PCR assay. Amplified TCR beta libraries were sequenced as 87-base-pair reads on the Illumina HiSeq System. Per the source publication's procedure: In a later analysis, around 80 million unique TCR beta chains were counted across the 666 repertoires, and roughly 11 million of these chains were shared by at least two donors. Raw reads were error-corrected and collapsed into unique sequences by a nearest-neighbor algorithm in which closely related sequences were merged to remove PCR and sequencing errors. To assign V, D and J gene segments, CDR3 sequences were aligned to IMGT reference sequences. Each retained sequence needed at least a six-nucleotide match to both a V gene segment and a J gene segment. A rearrangement counted as productive if the CDR3 had no stop codons and remained in frame with V and J, and every other rearrangement counted as non-productive. Following IMGT convention, CDR3 was defined as the stretch from the second conserved V-encoded cysteine up to the conserved J-encoded phenylalanine. The earlier analysis of 587 of the donors excluded sequences that lacked an unambiguous match to a single V gene segment. An earlier analysis of a few hundred of the donors called V segments functional above 56.7% productive rearrangements and segregating when the between-donor standard deviation exceeded 5%. To diagnose cytomegalovirus status from the catalog of TCR beta chain sequences, a statistical classification framework was built. In a later analysis, TCR nucleotide sequences were compared against IMGT/GENE-DB human TR gene sequences so that V and J genes could be assigned. In a later analysis, CDR3 sequences and most-parsimonious VDJ recombination scenarios were assigned using the TCRdist pipeline. In a later analysis, every TCR beta chain was defined by the combination of its CDR3 amino acid sequence and its V-gene family, and reads without a unique V-gene family were dropped. A later analysis removed several hundred highly shared, low-generation-probability nucleotide sequences to deal with suspected cross-contamination and a sequencing artifact. In a later analysis, a clonal expansion index for each public chain was calculated from normalized within-repertoire ranks of inferred template counts. In a later analysis, generation probabilities were computed using a VDJ recombination model fitted to out-of-frame rearrangements, and the results were checked against IGoR. In a later analysis, hypergeometric tests were used to score TCR-TCR, TCR-HLA and TCR-CMV co-occurrence, with a repertoire-size bias correction applied to TCR pairs. In a later analysis, false discovery rates were estimated by permuting HLA or CMV assignments 20 times. In a later analysis, co-occurring TCRs were grouped using DBSCAN, and TCRdist sequence similarity was added for clustering within HLA-allele-positive subsets. Repertoires with fewer than 30,000 or more than 120,000 public chains were left out of co-occurrence clustering, as were five repertoires with anomalous nucleotide sharing. As stored in TCRdb, this immuneACCESS dataset retains in-frame rearrangements with V and J assigned. A fraction of the clones does not appear; measured against another copy, unresolved V genes explain less than half of the discrepancy, and the remainder lacks a known reason. The V and J calls and the clone size are those of that table, but D and trimming were determined from the DNA. Recorded for this sample are approximately 210,000 clones; 79% of them occurred a single time. Approximately 1.5% of the sample comes from the top ten.

Of note for this clone: This receptor's antigen is unknown. One base away there is no much larger clone; base qualities are not given.

Sequencing was performed on PBMCs. This receptor was obtained from a girl between 5 and 17 years old in good health and CMV-seropositive. This chain is built from TRBV29-1 and TRBJ2-5, with TRBD2 matching 14 junction bases. The sequence in DNA is TGCAGCGTTGATGGACTAGCGGGGGGCCCGGGGGCAGAGACCCAGTACTTC. Its amino acids are CSVDGLAGGPGAETQYF.